This T cell receptor (beta chain) was identified during a study of blood T cell repertoires in COVID-19. Looking at the study overall: Researchers got acute and convalescent COVID-19 samples from the United States, Italy and Spain.

V shed 1 base and J shed 5 bases, with 9 bases lying between them. This CDR3 contains 14 residues. CDR1 and CDR2 (germline): MNHNS, SASEGT. Sequencing was performed with immunoSEQ multiplex PCR; in TCRdb, only in-frame clones are kept and a portion is missing. The sample lists fewer than 250,000 clones; roughly 82% were seen once. This clonotype originated in a woman aged 55-69 years with COVID-19, enrolled during active disease. The chain carries TRBV6-1 and TRBJ1-5, with a tentative D call TRBD1 (5 bases). The sample consisted of peripheral blood. This CDR3 reads CASSEGTPYQPQHF. CDR3 in DNA: TGTGCCAGCAGTGAAGGGACACCCTATCAGCCCCAGCATTTT.